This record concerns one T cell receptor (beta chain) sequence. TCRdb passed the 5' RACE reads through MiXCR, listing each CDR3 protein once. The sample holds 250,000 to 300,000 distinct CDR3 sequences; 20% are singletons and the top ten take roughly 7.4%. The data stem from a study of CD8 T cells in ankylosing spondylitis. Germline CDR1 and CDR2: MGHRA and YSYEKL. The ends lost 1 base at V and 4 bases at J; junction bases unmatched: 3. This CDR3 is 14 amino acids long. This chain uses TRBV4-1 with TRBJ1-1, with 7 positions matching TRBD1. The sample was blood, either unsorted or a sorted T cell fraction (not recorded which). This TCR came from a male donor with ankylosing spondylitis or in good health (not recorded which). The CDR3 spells CASSQGKGATEAFF. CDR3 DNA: TGCGCCAGCAGCCAAGGGAAGGGGGCCACTGAAGCTTTCTTT.